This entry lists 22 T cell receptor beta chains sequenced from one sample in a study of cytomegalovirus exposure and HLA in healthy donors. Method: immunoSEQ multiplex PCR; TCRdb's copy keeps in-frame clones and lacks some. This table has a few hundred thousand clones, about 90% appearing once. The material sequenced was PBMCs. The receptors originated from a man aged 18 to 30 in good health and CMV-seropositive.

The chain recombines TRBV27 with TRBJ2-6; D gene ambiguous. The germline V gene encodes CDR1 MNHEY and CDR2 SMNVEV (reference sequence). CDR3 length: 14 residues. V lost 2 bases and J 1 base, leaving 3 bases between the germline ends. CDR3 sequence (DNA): TGTGCCAGCAGTTTAATGTCTGGGGCCAACGTCCTGACTTTC. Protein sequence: CASSLMSGANVLTF.

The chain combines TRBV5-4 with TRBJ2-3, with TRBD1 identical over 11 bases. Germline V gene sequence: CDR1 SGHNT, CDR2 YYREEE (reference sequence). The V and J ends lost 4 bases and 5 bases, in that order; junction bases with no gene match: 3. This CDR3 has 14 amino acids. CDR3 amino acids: CASSAGQGVDTQYF. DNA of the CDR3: TGTGCCAGCAGCGCGGGACAGGGGGTAGATACGCAGTATTTT.

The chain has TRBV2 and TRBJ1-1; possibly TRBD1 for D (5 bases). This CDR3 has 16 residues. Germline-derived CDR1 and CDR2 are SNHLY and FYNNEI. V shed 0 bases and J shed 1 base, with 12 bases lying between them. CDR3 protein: CASSEATEGQNTEAFF. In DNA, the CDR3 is TGTGCCAGCAGTGAAGCGACGGAGGGGCAGAACACTGAAGCTTTCTTT. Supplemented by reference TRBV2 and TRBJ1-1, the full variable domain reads EPEVTQTPSHQVTQMGQEVILRCVPISNHLYFYWYRQILGQKVEFLVSFYNNEISEKSEIFDDQFSVERPDGSNFTLKIRSTKLEDSAMYFCASSEATEGQNTEAFFGQGTRLTVV.

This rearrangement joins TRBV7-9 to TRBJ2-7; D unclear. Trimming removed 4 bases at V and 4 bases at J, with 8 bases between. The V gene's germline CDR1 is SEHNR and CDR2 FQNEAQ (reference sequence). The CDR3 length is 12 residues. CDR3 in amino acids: CASSSTWYEQYF. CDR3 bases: TGTGCCAGCAGCTCCACCTGGTACGAGCAGTACTTC.

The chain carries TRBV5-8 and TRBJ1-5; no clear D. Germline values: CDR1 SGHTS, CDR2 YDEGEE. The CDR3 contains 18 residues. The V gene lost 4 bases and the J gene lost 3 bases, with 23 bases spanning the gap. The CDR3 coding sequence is TGTGCCAGCAGCGCCCTCGGACGGGAGATCATGAACAATCAGCCCCAGCATTTT. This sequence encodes CASSALGREIMNNQPQHF.

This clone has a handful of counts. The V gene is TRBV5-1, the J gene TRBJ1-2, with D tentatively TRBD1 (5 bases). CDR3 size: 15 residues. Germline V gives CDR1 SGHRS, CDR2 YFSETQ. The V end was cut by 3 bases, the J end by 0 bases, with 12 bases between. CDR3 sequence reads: CASSYDSRANYGYTF. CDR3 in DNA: TGCGCCAGCAGCTATGACAGCAGAGCTAACTATGGCTACACCTTC.

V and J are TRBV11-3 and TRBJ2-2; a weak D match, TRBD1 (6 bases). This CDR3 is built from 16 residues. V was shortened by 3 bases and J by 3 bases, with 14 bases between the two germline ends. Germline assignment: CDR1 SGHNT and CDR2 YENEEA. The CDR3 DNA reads TGTGCCAGCAGCTTCGATTCCAGGGGAGACACCGGGGAGCTGTTTTTT. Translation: CASSFDSRGDTGELFF.

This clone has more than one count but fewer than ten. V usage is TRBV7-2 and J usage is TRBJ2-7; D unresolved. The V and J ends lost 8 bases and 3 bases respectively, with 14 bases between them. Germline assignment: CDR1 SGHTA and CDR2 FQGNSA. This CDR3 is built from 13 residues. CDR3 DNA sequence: TGTGCCAGCGGGCCTCAACTGCGCTACGAGCAGTACTTC. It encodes CASGPQLRYEQYF.

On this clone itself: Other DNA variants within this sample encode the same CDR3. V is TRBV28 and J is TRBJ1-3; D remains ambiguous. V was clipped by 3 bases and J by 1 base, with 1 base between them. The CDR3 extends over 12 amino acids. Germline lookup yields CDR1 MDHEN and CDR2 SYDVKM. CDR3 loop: CASSFSGNTIYF. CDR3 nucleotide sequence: TGTGCCAGCAGTTTTTCTGGAAACACCATATATTTT. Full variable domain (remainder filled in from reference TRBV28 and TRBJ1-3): DVKVTQSSRYLVKRTGEKVFLECVQDMDHENMFWYRQDPGLGLRLIYFSYDVKMKEKGDIPEGYSVSREKKERFSLILESASTNQTSMYLCASSFSGNTIYFGEGSWLTVV.

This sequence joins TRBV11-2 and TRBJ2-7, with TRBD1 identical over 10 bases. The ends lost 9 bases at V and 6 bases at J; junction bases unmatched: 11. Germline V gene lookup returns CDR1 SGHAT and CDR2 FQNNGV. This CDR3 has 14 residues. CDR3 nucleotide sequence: TGTGCCAGTGCTCAGGACAGGGGGGCCCTCGAGCAGTACTTC. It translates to CASAQDRGALEQYF.

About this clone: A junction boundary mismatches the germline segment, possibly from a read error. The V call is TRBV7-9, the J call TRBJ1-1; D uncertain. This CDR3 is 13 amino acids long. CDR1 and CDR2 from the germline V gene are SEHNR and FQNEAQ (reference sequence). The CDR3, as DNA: TGTGCCAGCAGCTTCGTCGGGAGCCCTGAAATAGTCTTT. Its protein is CASSFVGSPEIVF.

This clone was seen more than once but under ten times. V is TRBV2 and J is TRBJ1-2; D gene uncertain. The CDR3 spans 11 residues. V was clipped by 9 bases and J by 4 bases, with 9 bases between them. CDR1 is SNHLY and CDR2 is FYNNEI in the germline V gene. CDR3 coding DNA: TGTGCCAGGGCCGGGAGCTATGGCTACACCTTC. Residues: CARAGSYGYTF.

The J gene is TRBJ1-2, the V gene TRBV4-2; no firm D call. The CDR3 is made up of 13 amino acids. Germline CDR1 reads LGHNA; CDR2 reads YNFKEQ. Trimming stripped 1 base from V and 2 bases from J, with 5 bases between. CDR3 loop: CASSQVVNYGYTF. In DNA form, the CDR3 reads TGTGCCAGCAGCCAAGTGGTCAACTATGGCTACACCTTC.

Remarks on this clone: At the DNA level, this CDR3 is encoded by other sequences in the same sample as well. The CDR3 coding sequence is TGTGCCAGCAGTTTATCGAGGGGGAGGAGCTCCTACGAGCAGTACTTC. Amino acid sequence: CASSLSRGRSSYEQYF. The gene calls are TRBV27 and TRBJ2-7; the D call may be TRBD1 or TRBD2 (6 bases each). Germline V CDR1 and CDR2: MNHEY, SMNVEV (reference sequence). The CDR3 totals 16 residues. V was pared by 0 bases and J by 0 bases, with 12 bases between.

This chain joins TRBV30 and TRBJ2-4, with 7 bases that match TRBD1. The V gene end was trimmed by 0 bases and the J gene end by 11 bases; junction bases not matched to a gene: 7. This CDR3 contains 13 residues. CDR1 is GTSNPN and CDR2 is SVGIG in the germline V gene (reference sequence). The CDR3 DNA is TGTGCCTGGAGTGTTACGGGACAGTATGTTCAGTACTTC. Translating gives CAWSVTGQYVQYF.

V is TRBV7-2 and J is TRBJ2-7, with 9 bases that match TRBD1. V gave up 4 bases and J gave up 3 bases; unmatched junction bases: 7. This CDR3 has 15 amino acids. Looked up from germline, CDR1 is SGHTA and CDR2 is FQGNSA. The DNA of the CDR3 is TGTGCCAGCAGCTCAACAGGGGGCGTAAGCTACGAGCAGTACTTC. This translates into CASSSTGGVSYEQYF.

The CDR3 loop reads CSVRQGAYEQYF. The CDR3 nucleotides are TGCAGCGTAAGACAGGGGGCCTACGAGCAGTACTTC. The chain has TRBV29-1 and TRBJ2-7; TRBD1 matches 9 bases. The trim removed 6 bases at V and 2 bases at J, leaving 2 bases unmatched. Germline CDR1 and CDR2: SQVTM and ANQGSEA. The CDR3 is 12 amino acids.

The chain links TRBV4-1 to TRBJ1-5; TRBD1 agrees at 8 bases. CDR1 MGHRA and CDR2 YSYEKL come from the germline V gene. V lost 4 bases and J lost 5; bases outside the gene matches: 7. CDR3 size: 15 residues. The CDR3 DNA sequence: TGCGCCAGCAGCCGAAGGACAGGGCCACATCAGCCCCAGCATTTT. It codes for CASSRRTGPHQPQHF.

The CDR3 region is CATSRLAGGGDTQYF. The DNA of the CDR3 is TGTGCCACCAGCAGACTAGCGGGAGGCGGGGATACGCAGTATTTT. V and J are TRBV15 and TRBJ2-3; 11 bases match TRBD2. Looked up from germline, CDR1 is LNHNV and CDR2 is YYDKDF (reference sequence). The CDR3 extends over 15 amino acids. The junction had 4 bases not matched to a gene; V was cut back by 2 bases and J by 6 bases.

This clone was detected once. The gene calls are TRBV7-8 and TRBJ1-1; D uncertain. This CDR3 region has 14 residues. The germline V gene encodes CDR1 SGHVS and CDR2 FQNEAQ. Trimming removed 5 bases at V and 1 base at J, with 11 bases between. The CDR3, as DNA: TGTGCCAGCAGCCGCAATATGGGGAACACTGAAGCTTTCTTT. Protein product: CASSRNMGNTEAFF.

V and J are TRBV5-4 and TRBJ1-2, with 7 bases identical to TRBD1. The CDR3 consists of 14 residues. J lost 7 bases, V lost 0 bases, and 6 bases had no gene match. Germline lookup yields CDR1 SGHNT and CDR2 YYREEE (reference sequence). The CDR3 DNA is TGTGCCAGCAGCTTGGGACAGGGCGGTGGTGGCTACACCTTC. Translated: CASSLGQGGGGYTF.

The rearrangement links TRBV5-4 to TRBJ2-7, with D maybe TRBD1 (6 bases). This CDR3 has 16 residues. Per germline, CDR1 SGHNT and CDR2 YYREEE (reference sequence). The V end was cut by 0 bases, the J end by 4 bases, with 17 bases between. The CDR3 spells CASSLEGGRGKYEQYF. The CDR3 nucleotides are TGTGCCAGCAGCTTGGAGGGTGGCAGGGGAAAGTACGAGCAGTACTTC.